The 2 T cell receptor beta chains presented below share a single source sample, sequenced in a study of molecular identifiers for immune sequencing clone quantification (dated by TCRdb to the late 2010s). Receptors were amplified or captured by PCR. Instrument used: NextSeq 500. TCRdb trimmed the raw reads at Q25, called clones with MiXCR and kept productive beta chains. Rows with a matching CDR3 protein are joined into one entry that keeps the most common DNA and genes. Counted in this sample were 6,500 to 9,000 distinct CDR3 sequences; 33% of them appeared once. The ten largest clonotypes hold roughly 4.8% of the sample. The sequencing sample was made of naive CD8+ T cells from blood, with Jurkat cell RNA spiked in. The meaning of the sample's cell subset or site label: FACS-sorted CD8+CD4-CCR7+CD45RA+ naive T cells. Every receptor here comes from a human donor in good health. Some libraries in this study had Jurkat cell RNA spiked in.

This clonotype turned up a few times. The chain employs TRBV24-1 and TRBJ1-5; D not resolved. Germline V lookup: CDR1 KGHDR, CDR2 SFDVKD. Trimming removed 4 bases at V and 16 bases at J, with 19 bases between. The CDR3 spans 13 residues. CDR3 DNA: TGTGCCACCAGTGAAACAACTGGAGGTAGGTTTCATTTT. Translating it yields CATSETTGGRFHF.

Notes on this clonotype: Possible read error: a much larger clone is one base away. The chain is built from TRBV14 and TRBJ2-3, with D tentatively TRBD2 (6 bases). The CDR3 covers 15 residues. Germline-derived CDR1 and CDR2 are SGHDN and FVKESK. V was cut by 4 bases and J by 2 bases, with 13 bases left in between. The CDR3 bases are TGTGCCAGCAGCCGATGGGACTTACCCACAGATACGCAGTATTTT. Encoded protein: CASSRWDLPTDTQYF.